This T cell receptor (beta chain) is drawn from a study of blood T cells in healthy people across ages (dated by TCRdb to about 2015). Some background on the complete study: Template switching captured roughly one uniquely barcoded TCR beta cDNA molecule per two T cells in model experiments. The study analyzed two additional independent replicas of 1 million unique cDNA reads from the same blood draw for two donors, one aged 18 to 29 and one aged 80 or older. To avoid experimental bias, donors of different ages were distributed randomly across sequencing lanes. Age-related changes in TCR beta repertoire diversity were measured in the study by deep sequencing normalized with unique cDNA molecular identifiers. Donors were grouped into four age groups: young (average roughly 15 years), middle-aged (roughly 37), aged (roughly 62) and long-lived (approximately 81).

The donors were 40 or so Caucasian individuals from Russia, aged 6 to 90 years, who were systemically healthy. Roughly 9.5 milliliters of peripheral blood were drawn from each donor into EDTA-treated Vacutainer tubes. Ficoll-Paque density-gradient centrifugation was used to isolate PBMCs, with at least 7 million obtained per sample. Total RNA was extracted from PBMCs with Trizol reagent, with at least 5 micrograms obtained per sample. Naive CD45RAhigh/CD27high T cell percentages were measured by flow cytometry on a PBMC aliquot from every donor. To prepare the library, 5' RACE was applied. The sequencer listed for this sample is Illumina HiSeq 2500. The second PCR ran for about 7 to 11 cycles and used a J-beta primer mix along with a sample-barcoded 5' primer. A unique molecular identifier was introduced onto each TCR beta cDNA molecule by a template-switch 5' adaptor carrying 12 random nucleotides. Each sample yielded at least 2.5 million CDR3-containing paired-end reads. First-strand cDNA synthesis was performed from all RNA using the Mint cDNA synthesis kit, with priming by a TRBC-specific oligonucleotide. After uracil-DNA glycosylase treatment, a first 18-cycle PCR used universal primers M1SS and BC2_uni_R on all cDNA. On the authors' methods: Normalization of each sample was performed by random selection of 1 million high-quality reads, each carrying a distinct molecular identifier. Reads sharing molecular identifiers were discarded rather than binned into consensus sequences. MiTCR, run with a Q25 quality threshold and the strictest error-elimination algorithm, handled CDR3 identification, clonotype clustering and error correction. A nonparametric unseen species model using Euler transformation provided a lower-bound estimate of total TCR beta diversity. The public sequencing data were trimmed at Q25 with fastp and processed into clonotypes with MiXCR by TCRdb, which kept only in-frame beta chains. Each CDR3 protein appears once, grouped with its most common genes and DNA. The V and J calls were determined by TCRdb, not by the authors. Recorded for this sample are fewer than 2,000,000 distinct CDR3 sequences; about 31% of them occurred a single time. Over 9% of the sample lies in the top ten.

Broader findings and caveats from the paper: Observed TCR beta diversity correlated strongly with the percentage of naive T cells measured by flow cytometry. Estimates of total diversity from one million sequenced T cells were regarded as lower bounds and underestimates. Compared with the aged group, more naive CD4+ T cells, fewer expanded clones and increased TCR diversity were shown by the long-lived group, suggesting age selection. Observed TCR beta diversity per million T cells fell roughly linearly with age, and a significant reduction was already apparent by age approximately 40. Because the CMV infection status of the donors was unknown, age-related changes in expanded clonotypes may potentially have been confounded. Conclusive comparison of naive and antigen-experienced compartments was prevented by the profiling of bulk unsorted PBMCs.

This clonotype was recorded many times. The target of this receptor is not known. The sample holds no much larger clone one base away, and base qualities are not on file. Taken from cysteine to phenylalanine, the CDR3 has 16 residues. Only the CDR3 DNA stays, 48 bases, in frame from base 1. Cut back by 1 base and 4 bases, the V and J ends lie 16 bases apart. The CDR1 and CDR2 encoded by the germline V gene are MGHRA and YSYEKL. The clonotype comes from a woman aged 30 to 39 in good health. The chain links TRBV4-1 with TRBJ1-2; TRBD1 could be the D gene, as 5 bases match. Sequencing input: blood. The DNA sequence is given as TGCGCCAGCAGCCAAGCAGGGTTGGGGGAACCCTATGGCTACACCTTC. This sequence encodes CASSQAGLGEPYGYTF.